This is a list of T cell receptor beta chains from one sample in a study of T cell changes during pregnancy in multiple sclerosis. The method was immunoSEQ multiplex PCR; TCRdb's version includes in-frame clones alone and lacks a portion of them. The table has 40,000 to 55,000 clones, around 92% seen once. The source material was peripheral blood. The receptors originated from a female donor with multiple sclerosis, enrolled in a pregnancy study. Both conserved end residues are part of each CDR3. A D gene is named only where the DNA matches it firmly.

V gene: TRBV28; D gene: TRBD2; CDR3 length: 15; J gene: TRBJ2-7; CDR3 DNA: TGTGCCAGCAGTTCCCCGACTAGCGGGAAATACGAGCAGTACTTC; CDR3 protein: CASSSPTSGKYEQYF
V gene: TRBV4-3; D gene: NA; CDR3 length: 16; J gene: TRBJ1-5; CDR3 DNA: TGCGCCAGCAGCCAAGATCGGAGAGGGAGCAATCAGCCCCAGCATTTT; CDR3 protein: CASSQDRRGSNQPQHF
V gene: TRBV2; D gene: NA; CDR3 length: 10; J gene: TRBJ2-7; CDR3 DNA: TGTGCCAGCAGTGAGTACGAGCAGTACTTC; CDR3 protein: CASSEYEQYF
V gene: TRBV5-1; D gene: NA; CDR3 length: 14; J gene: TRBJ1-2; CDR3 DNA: TGCGCCAGCAGCTGGGAAGGAGGGGCGGATGGCTACACCTTC; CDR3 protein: CASSWEGGADGYTF
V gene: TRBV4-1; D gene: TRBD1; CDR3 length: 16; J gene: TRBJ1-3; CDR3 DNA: TGCGCCAGCAGCCAAGGGCGACAGGGGAATGGAAACACCATATATTTT; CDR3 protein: CASSQGRQGNGNTIYF
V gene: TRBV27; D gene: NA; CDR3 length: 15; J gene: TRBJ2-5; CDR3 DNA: TGTGCCAGCAGCTCAGGATACAGGAACCAAGAGACCCAGTACTTC; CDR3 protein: CASSSGYRNQETQYF
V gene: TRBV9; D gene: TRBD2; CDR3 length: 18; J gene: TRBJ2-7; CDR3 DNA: TGTGCCAGCAGCGTAGCGGGACTAGCGGGAGGCATCTCCTACGAGCAGTACTTC; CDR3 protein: CASSVAGLAGGISYEQYF
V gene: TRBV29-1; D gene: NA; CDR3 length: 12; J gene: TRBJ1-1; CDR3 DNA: TGCGGTGTGCCATGGGTGAACACTGAAGCTTTCTTT; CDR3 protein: CGVPWVNTEAFF
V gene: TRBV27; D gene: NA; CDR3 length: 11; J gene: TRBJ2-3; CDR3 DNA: TGTGCCAGCAGCCTGGAAGATACGCAGTATTTT; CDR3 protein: CASSLEDTQYF
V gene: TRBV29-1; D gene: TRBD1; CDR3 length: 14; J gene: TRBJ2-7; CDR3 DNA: TGCAGCGTTGAAAGGGGACAGGGGGATTACGAGCAGTACTTC; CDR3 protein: CSVERGQGDYEQYF
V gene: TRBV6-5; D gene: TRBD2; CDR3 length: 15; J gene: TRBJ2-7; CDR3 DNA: TGTGCCAGCAGTCCCTGGACTAGCGGGGTAAGCGAGCAGTACTTC; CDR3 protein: CASSPWTSGVSEQYF
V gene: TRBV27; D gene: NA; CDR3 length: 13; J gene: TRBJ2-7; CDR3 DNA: TGTGCCAGCAGTATCGGGACGTCCTACGAGCAGTACTTC; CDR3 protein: CASSIGTSYEQYF
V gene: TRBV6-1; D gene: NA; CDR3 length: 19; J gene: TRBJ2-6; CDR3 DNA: TGTGCCAGCAGTGAATGGTTTAGGGATAGGGCGGCTGGGGCCAACGTCCTGACTTTC; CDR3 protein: CASSEWFRDRAAGANVLTF
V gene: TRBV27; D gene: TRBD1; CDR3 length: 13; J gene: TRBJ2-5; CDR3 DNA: TGTGCCAGCACCGGGACAGGGGGAGAGACCCAGTACTTC; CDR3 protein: CASTGTGGETQYF
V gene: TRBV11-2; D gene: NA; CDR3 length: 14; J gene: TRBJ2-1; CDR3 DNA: TGTGCCAGCAGCTGGTCAGGGTTGGATAATGAGCAGTTCTTC; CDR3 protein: CASSWSGLDNEQFF
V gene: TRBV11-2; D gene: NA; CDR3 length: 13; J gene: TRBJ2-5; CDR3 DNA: TGTGCCAGCAGCCGACGGAACCAAGAGACCCAGTACTTC; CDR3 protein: CASSRRNQETQYF